A single sample is the source of the 32 T cell receptor beta chains below, sequenced in a study of blood T cell repertoires in COVID-19 (dated by TCRdb to about 2020). Library construction relied on the immunoSEQ multiplex PCR assay. The immuneACCESS repertoire file appears here via TCRdb, limited to in-frame rearrangements. These files lack a portion of the clones; in checked studies, under half of the deficit traces to unresolved V genes, and the cause of the others is not known. For this sample the table gives under 250,000 clones, of which 84% were detected only once. The ten most abundant clones make up 1.5% of the sample. The sequenced material came from peripheral blood. These receptor sequences come from a woman between 40 and 55 years old who had recovered from COVID-19.

The chain employs TRBV6-6 and TRBJ2-5; TRBD1 is a possible D gene (6 bases). Germline loops: CDR1 MNHNY, CDR2 SVGAGI (reference sequence). The CDR3 is 13 amino acids. V lost 10 bases, J lost 5 bases, and 17 bases lay in between. CDR3 region: CATSQGWGETQYF. In DNA, the CDR3 is TGTGCCACGTCACAGGGCTGGGGGGAGACCCAGTACTTC.

This clone was found a few times. The rearrangement links TRBV19 to TRBJ1-2; 8 bases fit TRBD1. The junction had 7 bases not matched to a gene; V was cut back by 5 bases and J by 5 bases. Germline V gene lookup returns CDR1 LNHDA and CDR2 SQIVND (reference sequence). The CDR3 has 14 residues. The CDR3: CASSQRGQGYGYTF. In nucleotides, the CDR3 is TGTGCCAGTAGTCAGCGTGGACAGGGTTATGGCTACACCTTC.

The chain couples TRBV5-5 to TRBJ1-6; possibly TRBD1 for D (6 bases). Germline CDR1 and CDR2: SGHKS and YYEKEE (reference sequence). The V gene lost 2 bases and the J gene lost 4 bases, with 19 bases spanning the gap. This CDR3 spans 18 amino acids. This chain's CDR3 is CASSLVGLGGAYNSPLHF. In nucleotides, the CDR3 is TGTGCCAGCAGCTTAGTAGGCTTGGGGGGGGCGTATAATTCACCCCTCCACTTT.

The gene calls are TRBV18 and TRBJ2-3, with 8 bases lining up with TRBD1. This CDR3 region has 13 residues. Unmatched junction bases numbered 1, after V lost 6 bases and J lost 2 bases. Germline V gene lookup returns CDR1 KGHSH and CDR2 LQKENI. CDR3 DNA: TGTGCCAGCTCCCAGGGGGCCACAGATACGCAGTATTTT. Translation gives CASSQGATDTQYF.

The V and J genes are TRBV19 and TRBJ2-7; TRBD1 matches at 10 bases. V lost 5 bases to trimming and J lost 2 bases; unmatched junction nucleotides: 6. The CDR3 is 15 residues long. Germline V gives CDR1 LNHDA, CDR2 SQIVND (reference sequence). The CDR3 spells CASSLGGQGAYEQYF. CDR3 nucleotide sequence: TGTGCCAGTAGTCTAGGAGGACAGGGGGCCTACGAGCAGTACTTC.

The chain uses TRBV11-3 and TRBJ1-4, with a weak D call TRBD1 (6 bases). CDR1 and CDR2 from the germline V gene are SGHNT and YENEEA. V dropped 1 base and J dropped 0 bases, with 12 bases sitting between them. The CDR3 totals 17 residues. CDR3 sequence: CASSLAGGDATNEKLFF. The DNA for the CDR3 is TGTGCCAGCAGCTTAGCGGGGGGCGATGCAACTAATGAAAAACTGTTTTTT. Combining the CDR3 with reference TRBV11-3 and TRBJ1-4 gives the whole variable domain EAGVVQSPRYKIIEKKQPVAFWCNPISGHNTLYWYLQNLGQGPELLIRYENEEAVDDSQLPKDRFSAERLKGVDSTLKIQPAELGDSAVYLCASSLAGGDATNEKLFFGSGTQLSVL.

V gene TRBV4-1 combines with J gene TRBJ1-5; D is undetermined. The CDR3 spans 16 residues. V was cut by 0 bases and J by 5 bases, with 14 bases left in between. CDR1 is MGHRA, CDR2 YSYEKL, per germline. For the CDR3, the DNA is TGCGCCAGCAGCCAAGATCCGGGTCTACCATATCAGCCCCAGCATTTT. It yields the protein CASSQDPGLPYQPQHF.

The chain has TRBV3-1 (or the pseudogene TRBV3-2) and TRBJ1-1; 7 bases are shared with TRBD1. CDR3 length: 14 residues. The J segment lost 3 bases and the V segment lost 6 bases, leaving 7 bases of the junction unmatched. The germline V gene encodes CDR1 LGHDT and CDR2 YNNKEL (reference sequence). The CDR3 here is CASSYSDRDTEAFF. The CDR3 nucleotides are TGTGCCAGCAGTTACTCCGACAGGGACACTGAAGCTTTCTTT.

This clone was detected a few times. CDR3 loop: CASSVDLAGTQYF. In nucleotides, the CDR3 is TGTGCCAGCAGCGTGGACCTAGCCGGGACCCAGTACTTC. The chain links TRBV7-8 to TRBJ2-5; D is perhaps TRBD2 (5 bases). Germline V gene data show CDR1 as SGHVS and CDR2 as FQNEAQ. The CDR3 covers 13 residues. Trimming pared 5 bases from V and 7 bases from J, leaving 14 bases between. The full variable domain, its missing parts supplied by reference TRBV7-8 and TRBJ2-5, is GAGVSQSPRYKVAKRGQDVALRCDPISGHVSLFWYQQALGQGPEFLTYFQNEAQLDKSGLPSDRFFAERPEGSVSTLKIQRTQQEDSAVYLCASSVDLAGTQYFGPGTRLLVL.

The chain recombines TRBV10-3 with TRBJ2-3; 9 bases fit TRBD1. The ends lost 6 bases at V and 2 bases at J; junction bases unmatched: 0. CDR1 ENHRY and CDR2 SYGVKD come from the germline V gene. The CDR3 is 13 residues long. CDR3 protein: CAIRQGATDTQYF. For the CDR3, the DNA is TGTGCCATCAGACAGGGGGCCACAGATACGCAGTATTTT.

This rearrangement joins TRBV3-1 (or the pseudogene TRBV3-2) to TRBJ2-2, with a possible D match to TRBD1 (5 bases). Germline CDR1 is LGHDT and CDR2 is YNNKEL (reference sequence). Trimming took 6 bases from V and 6 from J, leaving 11 bases between them. The CDR3 is made up of 13 amino acids. For the CDR3, the DNA is TGTGCCAGCAGTGTTAGGGGCGCCGGGGAGCTGTTTTTT. Amino acids: CASSVRGAGELFF.

This clone was detected a few times. CDR3 sequence: CASSTGNQPQHF. The CDR3 nucleotides are TGTGCCAGCTCAACAGGGAATCAGCCCCAGCATTTT. V gene TRBV18 combines with J gene TRBJ1-5; D may be TRBD1 (6 bases). The CDR3 loop spans 12 amino acids. CDR1 and CDR2 (germline): KGHSH, LQKENI. Trimming took 5 bases from V and 4 from J, leaving 6 bases between them.

This clone appeared a single time. The chain uses TRBV5-1 and TRBJ2-5; 7 bases are a match to TRBD1. In germline, CDR1 is SGHRS, CDR2 YFSETQ. Unmatched junction bases numbered 3, after V lost 3 bases and J lost 4 bases. The CDR3 contains 13 residues. The CDR3 protein is CASSWDSRETQYF. CDR3 coding DNA: TGCGCCAGCAGCTGGGACAGTCGAGAGACCCAGTACTTC. The full variable domain, completed using reference TRBV5-1 and TRBJ2-5, is KAGVTQTPRYLIKTRGQQVTLSCSPISGHRSVSWYQQTPGQGLQFLFEYFSETQRNKGNFPGRFSGRQFSNSRSEMNVSTLELGDSALYLCASSWDSRETQYFGPGTRLLVL.

This clone has only a few counts. The gene calls are TRBV7-3 and TRBJ1-1, with 9 bases identical to TRBD1. This CDR3 comprises 15 residues. Germline CDR1 is SGHTA and CDR2 is FQGTGA. V shed 5 bases, J shed 6 bases, and the junction held 10 bases outside the gene matches. CDR3 in amino acids: CASSQSQGAISEAFF. Here the CDR3 DNA reads TGTGCCAGCAGCCAATCACAGGGGGCGATTTCTGAAGCTTTCTTT.

This sequence joins TRBV7-9 and TRBJ2-5; 8 nucleotides align to TRBD1. CDR1 is SEHNR and CDR2 is FQNEAQ in the germline V gene (reference sequence). V was clipped by 6 bases and J by 4 bases; unmatched bases: 7. CDR3 length: 14 residues. The CDR3: CASSLGQGTETQYF. CDR3 coding DNA: TGTGCCAGCAGTCTTGGACAGGGCACAGAGACCCAGTACTTC.

This chain joins TRBV29-1 and TRBJ2-5; 9 nucleotides align to TRBD1. The CDR3 totals 14 residues. Germline CDR1 reads SQVTM; CDR2 reads ANQGSEA. V dropped 7 bases and J dropped 5; count of bases not matched to a gene: 11. CDR3 sequence: CSGEGTGLSETQYF. The CDR3 coding sequence is TGCAGCGGGGAAGGGACAGGGTTGTCCGAGACCCAGTACTTC.

The genes are TRBV19 and TRBJ1-5; a weak D match, TRBD1 (6 bases). V was clipped by 5 bases and J by 4 bases, with 9 bases between them. The CDR3 covers 13 residues. Per the germline V gene, CDR1 is LNHDA and CDR2 is SQIVND (reference sequence). CDR3 sequence (DNA): TGTGCCAGTAGTGACAGGAGAAATCAGCCCCAGCATTTT. This codes for CASSDRRNQPQHF. Full variable domain (outside the CDR3, taken from reference TRBV19 and TRBJ1-5): DGGITQSPKYLFRKEGQNVTLSCEQNLNHDAMYWYRQDPGQGLRLIYYSQIVNDFQKGDIAEGYSVSREKKESFPLTVTSAQKNPTAFYLCASSDRRNQPQHFGDGTRLSIL.

The V and J genes are TRBV11-3 and TRBJ2-1; 14 bases fit TRBD2. After removal of 5 bases from V and 0 bases from J, the junction contained 6 bases not matched to a gene. The germline gives CDR1 SGHNT, CDR2 YENEEA. CDR3 length: 18 residues. The CDR3 DNA sequence: TGTGCCAGCAGCCAAGGGACTAGCGGGGGAAGCTCCTACAATGAGCAGTTCTTC. It encodes CASSQGTSGGSSYNEQFF.

This clone has more than one count but fewer than ten. The CDR3 bases are TGTGCCAGCAACAACAGGGGGGCCGAAGCTTTCTTT. Translated: CASNNRGAEAFF. The rearrangement joins TRBV12-3 or TRBV12-4 to TRBJ1-1; 8 nucleotides agree with TRBD1. V shed 7 bases, J shed 8 bases, and the junction held 6 bases outside the gene matches. The CDR3 covers 12 residues.

This chain uses TRBV28 with TRBJ2-5; D is ambiguous. The CDR3 sequence is 15 residues long. V gave up 2 bases and J gave up 2 bases, with 12 bases separating them. Germline V gene lookup returns CDR1 MDHEN and CDR2 SYDVKM. In nucleotides, the CDR3 is TGTGCCAGCAGTTTAAGTTCGAACAGACAAGAGACCCAGTACTTC. Encoded protein: CASSLSSNRQETQYF.

This clone has a single count. The chain combines TRBV19 with TRBJ1-4, with 7 positions matching TRBD1. The V segment lost 7 bases and the J segment 7 bases; nucleotides outside the gene matches: 9. CDR3 length equals 14 residues. CDR1 LNHDA and CDR2 SQIVND come from the germline V gene (reference sequence). In DNA, the CDR3 is TGTGCCAGTATAGGCCCAGGGGGAAGTGAAAAACTGTTTTTT. It yields the protein CASIGPGGSEKLFF.

This clone was seen a single time. The V gene is TRBV20-1, the J gene TRBJ1-5, with D uncertain. This CDR3 region has 11 residues. CDR1 DFQATT and CDR2 SNEGSKA come from the germline V gene (reference sequence). V lost 6 bases and J lost 11, with 14 bases in between. The CDR3 sequence: CSAEVVDTQHF. In nucleotides, the CDR3 is TGCAGTGCAGAGGTGGTGGATACCCAGCATTTT.

The chain recombines TRBV5-6 with TRBJ2-1, with D maybe TRBD1 (6 bases). Between the trimmed V and J ends, which lost 4 bases and 8 bases, there was a span of 10 bases. Germline V CDR1 and CDR2: SGHDT, YYEEEE. The CDR3 has 12 residues. The DNA for the CDR3 is TGTGCCAGCAGCCGACAGGCATATGAGCAGTTCTTC. Translated, it gives CASSRQAYEQFF.

The chain couples TRBV12-3 or TRBV12-4 to TRBJ1-2, with D tentatively TRBD1 (5 bases). V lost 6 bases and J lost 6, with 8 bases in between. The length of the CDR3 is 11 residues. CDR3 coding DNA: TGTGCCAGCAGGTACAGGAATGGCTACACCTTC. Translating gives CASRYRNGYTF.

The J gene is TRBJ2-3, the V gene TRBV20-1, with D hard to call. The V and J ends lost 5 bases and 4 bases respectively, with 7 bases between them. CDR1 is DFQATT and CDR2 is SNEGSKA in the germline V gene (reference sequence). The CDR3 contains 11 residues. The CDR3 DNA follows: TGCAGTGCTCCACTACCAGATACGCAGTATTTT. Protein: CSAPLPDTQYF.

CDR3 sequence reads: CATRGFQETQYF. CDR3 sequence (DNA): TGTGCCACCCGGGGGTTCCAAGAGACCCAGTACTTC. The rearrangement links TRBV24-1 to TRBJ2-5, with D perhaps TRBD2 (6 bases). This CDR3 is built from 12 residues. The germline CDR1 and CDR2 sequences are KGHDR and SFDVKD. With 9 bases removed from V and 1 base from J, the gap between germline ends came to 8 bases.

This clone has a single count. This chain connects TRBV19 to TRBJ1-4, with D perhaps TRBD1 (5 bases). V shed 2 bases and J shed 0 bases, with 13 bases lying between them. The CDR3 covers 17 residues. Germline CDR1 reads LNHDA; CDR2 reads SQIVND (reference sequence). The CDR3: CASSIRGAAATNEKLFF. The DNA of the CDR3 is TGTGCCAGTAGTATACGTGGGGCTGCAGCAACTAATGAAAAACTGTTTTTT.

The chain couples TRBV28 to TRBJ2-1, with D possibly being TRBD1 (6 bases). The CDR3 length is 14 residues. V was shortened by 10 bases and J by 4 bases, with 17 bases between the two germline ends. Germline V gene lookup returns CDR1 MDHEN and CDR2 SYDVKM. The CDR3 region has the DNA TGTGCCAACAGGTTGGGGGCTTGGTACAATGAGCAGTTCTTC. Amino acids: CANRLGAWYNEQFF.

The rearrangement links TRBV19 to TRBJ1-5, with D unresolved. Germline CDR1 is LNHDA and CDR2 is SQIVND (reference sequence). Trimming removed 4 bases at V and 0 bases at J, with 16 bases between. The CDR3 consists of 17 residues. The CDR3 DNA reads TGTGCCAGTAGTACAGGACGAACTAGTTATAGCAATCAGCCCCAGCATTTT. Its translation: CASSTGRTSYSNQPQHF.

The V gene is TRBV6-4, the J gene TRBJ1-6; D is unclear. The CDR3 consists of 15 residues. V was trimmed by 3 bases and J by 7 bases, leaving 13 bases between them. Per the germline V gene, CDR1 is MRHNA and CDR2 is SNTAGT. CDR3 nucleotides: TGTGCCAGCAGTGAATATGACACGGCGAATTCACCCCTCCACTTT. Protein: CASSEYDTANSPLHF.

The rearrangement joins TRBV28 to TRBJ2-1; perhaps TRBD2 as D (6 bases). The CDR3 contains 13 residues. Trimming took 5 bases from V and 7 from J, leaving 12 bases between them. Germline V gives CDR1 MDHEN, CDR2 SYDVKM. DNA for the CDR3: TGTGCCAGCAGTCAGGGACTTTGGAATGAGCAGTTCTTC. Translated, it gives CASSQGLWNEQFF.

The chain joins TRBV5-1 to TRBJ2-7, with D unclear. Trimming cost V 0 bases and J 7 bases, with 8 bases left between them. The CDR3 length is 12 residues. Germline CDR1 SGHRS, CDR2 YFSETQ. As DNA, the CDR3 is TGCGCCAGCAGCTTGGGCCAGTCGGAGCAGTACTTC. It encodes CASSLGQSEQYF.